These 7 T cell receptor beta chains share one sample of origin, sequenced in a study of blood T cell repertoires in COVID-19. TCRdb's table, derived via immunoSEQ multiplex PCR, lists solely in-frame clones and lacks some. The table shows 200,000 to 300,000 clones, with just under 90% occurring only once. Sequencing was carried out using peripheral blood. These receptors all come from a middle-aged woman with acute or convalescent COVID-19.

The chain is built from TRBV4-1 and TRBJ1-1; D is ambiguous. Germline values: CDR1 MGHRA, CDR2 YSYEKL. V lost 2 bases to trimming and J lost 1 base, with 11 bases between them. The CDR3 contains 15 residues. The CDR3 region is CASSQLLTPNTEAFF. The CDR3, as DNA: TGCGCCAGCAGCCAACTTCTGACACCGAACACTGAAGCTTTCTTT.

The genes are TRBV7-3 and TRBJ2-3, with a weak D call TRBD2 (5 bases). The CDR3 is 15 amino acids. The V and J ends lost 0 bases and 2 bases respectively, with 9 bases between them. The germline V gene has CDR1 SGHTA and CDR2 FQGTGA. The CDR3 protein is CASSLTTSLTDTQYF. The CDR3 DNA reads as TGTGCCAGCAGCTTAACAACTAGTCTCACAGATACGCAGTATTTT. The entire variable domain, with the rest obtained from reference TRBV7-3 and TRBJ2-3, is as follows: GAGVSQTPSNKVTEKGKYVELRCDPISGHTALYWYRQSLGQGPEFLIYFQGTGAADDSGLPNDRFFAVRPEGSVSTLKIQRTERGDSAVYLCASSLTTSLTDTQYFGPGTRLTVL.

The rearrangement uses TRBV21-1 and TRBJ1-3. TRBV21-1 is deemed a pseudogene. The CDR3 sequence is 16 residues long. The chain's CDR3 is CASSKKGRESGNTIYF. The CDR3 DNA reads TGTGCCAGCAGCAAAAAGGGGCGGGAATCTGGAAACACCATATATTTT.

The chain employs TRBV27 and TRBJ1-5, with a possible D match to TRBD1 (5 bases). The V gene's germline CDR1 is MNHEY and CDR2 SMNVEV (reference sequence). Trimming took 3 bases from V and 11 from J, leaving 17 bases between them. The CDR3 has 14 residues. The CDR3 loop reads CASSLSSDMKTQHF. The CDR3 DNA reads as TGTGCCAGCAGTTTGTCTTCGGACATGAAGACCCAGCATTTT.

Concerning this clone: The sample contains more than one DNA sequence encoding this CDR3. CDR3 nucleotides: TGTGCCAGCAGCCAAGGGCCTGGGGCCAACGTCCTGACTTTC. Translating it yields CASSQGPGANVLTF. V gene TRBV14 combines with J gene TRBJ2-6; D is unresolved. Trimming removed 1 base from V and 2 bases from J, with 3 bases in between. The CDR3 spans 14 residues. From germline, CDR1 is SGHDN and CDR2 FVKESK.

The rearrangement links TRBV5-1 to TRBJ1-2; D not certain. The V and J ends lost 4 bases and 7 bases respectively, with 11 bases between them. The CDR3 consists of 12 residues. Germline CDR1 is SGHRS and CDR2 is YFSETQ. This CDR3 is CASSEARAGYTF. CDR3 coding DNA: TGCGCCAGCAGCGAGGCGAGGGCTGGCTACACCTTC. Full variable domain (missing parts from reference TRBV5-1 and TRBJ1-2): KAGVTQTPRYLIKTRGQQVTLSCSPISGHRSVSWYQQTPGQGLQFLFEYFSETQRNKGNFPGRFSGRQFSNSRSEMNVSTLELGDSALYLCASSEARAGYTFGSGTRLTVV.

The rearrangement links TRBV9 to TRBJ1-2; weak D call: TRBD1 (6 bases). CDR3 size: 19 residues. From germline, CDR1 is SGDLS and CDR2 YYNGEE. V dropped 3 bases and J dropped 2 bases, with 26 bases sitting between them. This chain's CDR3 is CASSADVYRTARGNYGYTF. The CDR3 nucleotides are TGTGCCAGCAGCGCCGACGTATACAGGACAGCTAGGGGGAACTATGGCTACACCTTC.